The source of this T cell receptor beta chain is a study of T cell responses to AZD1222 COVID-19 vaccine (dated by TCRdb to about 2021). Describing the broader study: AZD1222 recipients with second doses at about 4 weeks or about 12 weeks were pooled, because spike-specific TCR depth and breadth did not differ between schedules. Trial participants were enrolled by age into 18-55, 56-69 and 70-plus year subgroups, with roughly 160, 29 and 62 TCR-sequenced participants respectively. TCR sequencing was performed for 230 to 250 trial participants, of whom about 210 were given two doses of AZD1222 and around 25 were given two doses of MenACWY control vaccine. What the work shows at the level of the full study, not this receptor alone: Because no day 14 peak-response samples were available, repertoires were characterized only after the peak T cell response. A significant rise in spike-specific TCR breadth and depth was observed after two AZD1222 doses relative to day 0 and relative to MenACWY recipients. Conclusions about previously exposed vaccinees were limited because only 5 or 6 AZD1222 recipients were SARS-CoV-2 seropositive at baseline. The 56-69-year group was small, and its depth increase did not reach significance, likely because of low power. The vaccine-associated CD4 TCRs covered the entire spike protein, and the dominant responses fell in regions 160-218 and 743-854. Epitopes outside the regions mutated in the B.1.351 and B.1.1.7 variants were reportedly recognized by nearly half of the unique spike-specific TCRs. Participants were mostly white British and included more females than males, and it was suggested by the authors that clonal diversity may have been underestimated.

This clone was detected once. Its cognate antigen has yet to be identified. No base qualities exist here, and no much larger clone lies one base off it. The CDR1 and CDR2 encoded by the germline V gene are SGHTA and FQGTGA. Counted from cysteine to phenylalanine, this CDR3 has 14 amino acids. The CDR3 DNA has 42 bases and is translated from base 1. The trim is 5 bases for V and 2 bases for J, with a gap of 12 bases between the germline ends. The time point label here, explained by the study, means: baseline before first vaccination. Vaccinee samples were obtained from the UK trials COV001 and COV002, which included a single-blind randomized controlled phase 2/3 trial of AZD1222 (ChAdOx1 nCoV-19) in healthy adults. Trial participant PBMC samples were collected at day 0 and day 28 after the second dose for TCRbeta chain sequencing. The CDR3 regions of human TCRbeta chains were subjected to immunosequencing. Regarding the original processing steps: Repertoire TCRs were checked for matches against a reference library of SARS-CoV-2-specific TCRs that had been generated using the MIRA antigen-specificity platform. Breadth was defined as the fraction of unique TCRs that were SARS-CoV-2-associated. Depth was defined as the fraction of total T cells that were SARS-CoV-2-associated. Using the MIRA data, every spike-specific TCR was mapped to the spike region that the TCR reacted to and assigned to either a CD4 or a CD8 class. Log10-transformed breadth and depth values were compared by one-way ANOVA with Sidak's multiple comparisons tests. This immuneACCESS table, as held by TCRdb, lists in-frame sequences with V and J called but not all clones. Of the missing ones, under half trace to an unresolved V gene in checked studies; the others have no known cause. The D gene and trimming were derived from the DNA, and the V and J assignments and clone size from that table. The sample contains 150,000 to 200,000 clones, roughly 92% of them found a single time. The ten most abundant clones make up under 11% of the sample.

The sample in question was peripheral blood, obtained on day 0 of AZD1222 vaccination. The chain couples TRBV7-3 to TRBJ1-1; no D segment can be confidently identified. This receptor was taken from an adult in good health. The DNA reads TGTGCCAGCAGCAGCGGGGATCTAAACACTGAAGCTTTCTTT. Its product reads: CASSSGDLNTEAFF.